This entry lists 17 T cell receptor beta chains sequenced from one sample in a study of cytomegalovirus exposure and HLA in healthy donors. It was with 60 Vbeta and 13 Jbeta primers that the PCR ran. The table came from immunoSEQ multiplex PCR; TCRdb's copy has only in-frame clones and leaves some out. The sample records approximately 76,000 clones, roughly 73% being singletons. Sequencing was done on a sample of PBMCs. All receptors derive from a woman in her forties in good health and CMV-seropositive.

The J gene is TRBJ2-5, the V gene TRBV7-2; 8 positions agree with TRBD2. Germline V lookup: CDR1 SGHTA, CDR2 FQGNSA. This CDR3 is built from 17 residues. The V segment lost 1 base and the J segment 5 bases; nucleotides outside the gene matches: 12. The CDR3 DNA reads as TGTGCCAGCAGCTTAGGTTTTGTAGCGGGGTGGGTTGAGACCCAGTACTTC. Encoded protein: CASSLGFVAGWVETQYF.

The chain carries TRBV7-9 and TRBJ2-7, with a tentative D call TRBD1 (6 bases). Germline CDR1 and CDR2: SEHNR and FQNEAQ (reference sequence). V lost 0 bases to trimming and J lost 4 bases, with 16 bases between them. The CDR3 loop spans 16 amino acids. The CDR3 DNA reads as TGTGCCAGCAGCTTAGCGGGGGCCCAGACTGGGTACGAGCAGTACTTC. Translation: CASSLAGAQTGYEQYF.

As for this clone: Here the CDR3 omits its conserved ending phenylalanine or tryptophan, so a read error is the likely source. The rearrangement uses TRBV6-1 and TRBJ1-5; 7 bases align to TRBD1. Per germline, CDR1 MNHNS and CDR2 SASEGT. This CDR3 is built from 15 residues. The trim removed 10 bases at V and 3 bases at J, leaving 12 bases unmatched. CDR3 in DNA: TGTGCCACCCTAGGGACAGCGTTGGACAATCAGCCCCAGCATGTT. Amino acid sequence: CATLGTALDNQPQHV.

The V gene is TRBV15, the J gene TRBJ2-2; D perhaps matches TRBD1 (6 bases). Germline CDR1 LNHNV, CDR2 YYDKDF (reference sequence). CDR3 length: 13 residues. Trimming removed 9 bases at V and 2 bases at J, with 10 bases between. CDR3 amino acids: CATQGPNTGELFF. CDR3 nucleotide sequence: TGTGCCACTCAGGGGCCTAACACCGGGGAGCTGTTTTTT.

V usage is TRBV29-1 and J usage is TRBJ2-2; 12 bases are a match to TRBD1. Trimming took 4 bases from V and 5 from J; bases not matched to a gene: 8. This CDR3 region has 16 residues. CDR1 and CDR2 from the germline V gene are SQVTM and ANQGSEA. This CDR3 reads CSVVSGTGGWTGELFF. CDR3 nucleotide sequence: TGCAGCGTTGTCTCGGGGACAGGGGGCTGGACCGGGGAGCTGTTTTTT.

The CDR3 DNA follows: TGTGCCAGTAGTAAAGGTCCAGGGAGGATCGAAAACACCGGGGAGCTGTTTTTT. Translated, it gives CASSKGPGRIENTGELFF. This chain joins TRBV19 and TRBJ2-2, with a tentative D call TRBD2 (6 bases). The CDR3 is 18 amino acids. V lost 4 bases and J lost 2, with 20 bases in between. Germline V lookup: CDR1 LNHDA, CDR2 SQIVND (reference sequence).

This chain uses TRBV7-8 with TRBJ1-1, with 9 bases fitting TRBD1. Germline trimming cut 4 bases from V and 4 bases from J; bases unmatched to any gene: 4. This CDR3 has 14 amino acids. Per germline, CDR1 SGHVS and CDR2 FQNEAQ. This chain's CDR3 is CASSSQGATTEAFF. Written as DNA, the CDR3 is TGTGCCAGCAGCTCACAGGGGGCGACCACTGAAGCTTTCTTT.

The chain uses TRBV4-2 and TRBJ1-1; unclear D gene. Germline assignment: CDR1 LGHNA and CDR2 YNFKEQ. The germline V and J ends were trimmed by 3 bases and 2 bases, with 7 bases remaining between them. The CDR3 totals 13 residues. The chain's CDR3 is CASSQVTNTEAFF. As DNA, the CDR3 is TGTGCCAGCAGCCAGGTCACTAACACTGAAGCTTTCTTT.

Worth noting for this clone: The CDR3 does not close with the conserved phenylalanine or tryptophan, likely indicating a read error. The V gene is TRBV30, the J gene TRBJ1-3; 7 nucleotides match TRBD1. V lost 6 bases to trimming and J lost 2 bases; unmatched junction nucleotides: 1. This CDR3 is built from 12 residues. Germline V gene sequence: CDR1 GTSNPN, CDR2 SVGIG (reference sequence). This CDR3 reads CACDRAGNTIYV. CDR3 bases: TGTGCCTGTGACAGGGCTGGAAACACCATATATGTT.

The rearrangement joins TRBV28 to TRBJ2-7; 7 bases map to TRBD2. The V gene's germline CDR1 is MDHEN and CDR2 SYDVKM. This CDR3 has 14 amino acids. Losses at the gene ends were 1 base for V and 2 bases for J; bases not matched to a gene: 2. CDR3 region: CASSLLGGAYEQYF. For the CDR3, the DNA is TGTGCCAGCAGTTTATTGGGGGGGGCCTACGAGCAGTACTTC.

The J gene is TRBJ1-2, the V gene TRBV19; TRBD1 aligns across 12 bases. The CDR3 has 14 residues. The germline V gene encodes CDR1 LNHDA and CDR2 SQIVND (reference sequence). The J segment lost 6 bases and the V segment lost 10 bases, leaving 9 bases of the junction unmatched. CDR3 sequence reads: CATHRDRGRDGYTF. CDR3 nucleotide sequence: TGTGCCACCCACCGGGACAGGGGGCGCGATGGCTACACCTTC.

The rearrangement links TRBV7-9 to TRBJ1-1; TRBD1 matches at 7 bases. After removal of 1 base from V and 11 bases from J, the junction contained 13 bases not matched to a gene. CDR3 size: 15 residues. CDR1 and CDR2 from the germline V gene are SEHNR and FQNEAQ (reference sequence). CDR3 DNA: TGTGCCAGCAGCTTAGTGGACAGGCCCGGGGTCGGGGCTTTCTTT. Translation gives CASSLVDRPGVGAFF. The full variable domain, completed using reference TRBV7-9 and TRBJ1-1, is DTGVSQNPRHKITKRGQNVTFRCDPISEHNRLYWYRQTLGQGPEFLTYFQNEAQLEKSRLLSDRFSAERPKGSFSTLEIQRTEQGDSAMYLCASSLVDRPGVGAFFGQGTRLTVV.

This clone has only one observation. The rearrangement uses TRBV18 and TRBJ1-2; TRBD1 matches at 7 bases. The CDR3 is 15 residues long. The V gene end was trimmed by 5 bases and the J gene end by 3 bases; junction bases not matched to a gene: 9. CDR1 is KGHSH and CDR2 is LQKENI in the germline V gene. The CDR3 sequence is CASSRETGLDYGYTF. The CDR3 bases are TGTGCCAGCTCAAGAGAGACAGGGTTGGACTATGGCTACACCTTC.

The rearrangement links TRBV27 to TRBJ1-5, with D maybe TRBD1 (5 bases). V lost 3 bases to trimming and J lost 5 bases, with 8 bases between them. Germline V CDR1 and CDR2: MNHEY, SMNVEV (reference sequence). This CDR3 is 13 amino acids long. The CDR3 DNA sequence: TGTGCCAGCAGTTTTACAGGCGATCAGCCCCAGCATTTT. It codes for CASSFTGDQPQHF.

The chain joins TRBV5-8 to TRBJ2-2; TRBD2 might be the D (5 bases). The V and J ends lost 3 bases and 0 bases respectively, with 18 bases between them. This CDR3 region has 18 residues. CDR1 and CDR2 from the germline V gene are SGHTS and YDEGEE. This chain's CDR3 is CASSSVYAGVPNTGELFF. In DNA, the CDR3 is TGTGCCAGCAGCTCCGTATACGCCGGGGTTCCGAACACCGGGGAGCTGTTTTTT.

The CDR3 bases are TGTGCCAGCAGTCCGCAAACGTCCCGGCAGCCCCAGCATTTT. Its protein product is CASSPQTSRQPQHF. The chain joins TRBV6-5 to TRBJ1-5, with D uncertain. The V gene's germline CDR1 is MNHEY and CDR2 SVGAGI. CDR3 length: 14 amino acids. V was clipped by 5 bases and J by 7 bases, with 15 bases between them.

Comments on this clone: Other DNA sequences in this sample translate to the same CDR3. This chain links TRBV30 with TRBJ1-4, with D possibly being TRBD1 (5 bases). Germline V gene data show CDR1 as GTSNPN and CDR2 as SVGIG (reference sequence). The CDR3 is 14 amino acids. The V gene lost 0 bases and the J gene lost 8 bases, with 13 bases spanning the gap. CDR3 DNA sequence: TGTGCCTGGAGTGTACGGCAGGGAGGGGAAAAACTGTTTTTT. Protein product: CAWSVRQGGEKLFF.